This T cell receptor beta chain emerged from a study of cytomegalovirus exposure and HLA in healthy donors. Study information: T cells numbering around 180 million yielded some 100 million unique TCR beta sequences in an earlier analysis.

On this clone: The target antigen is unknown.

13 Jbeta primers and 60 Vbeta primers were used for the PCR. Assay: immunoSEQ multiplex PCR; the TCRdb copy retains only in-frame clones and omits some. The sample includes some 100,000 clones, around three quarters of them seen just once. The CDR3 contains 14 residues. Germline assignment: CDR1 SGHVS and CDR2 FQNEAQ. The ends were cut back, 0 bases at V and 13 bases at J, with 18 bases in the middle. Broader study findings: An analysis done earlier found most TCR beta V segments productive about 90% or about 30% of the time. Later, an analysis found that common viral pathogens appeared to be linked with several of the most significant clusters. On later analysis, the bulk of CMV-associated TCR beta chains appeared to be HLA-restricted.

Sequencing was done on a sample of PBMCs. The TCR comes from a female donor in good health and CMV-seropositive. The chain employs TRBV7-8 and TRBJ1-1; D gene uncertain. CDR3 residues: CASSLARTDRGGFF. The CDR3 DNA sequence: TGTGCCAGCAGCTTAGCGAGGACGGATCGGGGAGGTTTCTTT.